These T cell receptor beta chains were read from a single sample in a study of molecular identifiers for immune sequencing clone quantification. TCRdb fed the PCR reads into MiXCR, producing one record per CDR3 protein. The sample lists some 320,000 distinct CDR3 sequences, about a fifth occurring once. Sequenced: naive CD8+ T cells from blood, with Jurkat cell RNA spiked in. Receptor source: a human donor in good health. Some libraries in this study had Jurkat cell RNA spiked in. Both conserved end residues are part of each CDR3. A D gene is named only where the DNA matches it firmly. Where a row states a size, it is once, few, many or the class of an expanded clone; other rows omit it.

many	TRBV20-1	TRBD2	TRBJ2-7	CSASQLADLSSYEQYF	TGCAGTGCGAGTCAACTAGCGGACCTAAGCTCCTACGAGCAGTACTTC
.	TRBV28	.	TRBJ2-7	CANVRRGSSYEQCF	TGTGCCAACGTGAGACGTGGGAGCTCCTACGAGCAGTGCTTC
many	TRBV6-5	.	TRBJ2-2	CASSYSSNTGELFF	TGTGCCAGCAGTTACTCTTCGAACACCGGGGAGCTGTTTTTT
many	TRBV20-1	TRBD1	TRBJ1-5	CSARPRKGASNQPQHF	TGCAGTGCTAGACCAAGGAAGGGGGCGAGCAATCAGCCCCAGCATTTT
.	TRBV27	.	TRBJ1-5	CASSLQGLNQSQHF	TGTGCCAGCAGTTTACAGGGTCTAAATCAGTCCCAGCATTTT
few	TRBV27	.	TRBJ1-1	CASALRDVNTEAFF	TGTGCCAGTGCGCTCAGGGACGTGAACACTGAAGCTTTCTTT
few	TRBV4-1	.	TRBJ2-7	CASSQDDSTYEQYF	TGCGCCAGCAGCCAAGATGACAGCACCTACGAGCAGTACTTC
many	TRBV5-1	.	TRBJ2-5	CASSLGVGVPETQYF	TGCGCCAGCAGCTTGGGAGTGGGGGTCCCAGAGACCCAGTACTTC
many	TRBV6-5	TRBD1	TRBJ1-6	CASSPIGDSVGSPLHF	TGTGCCAGCAGCCCGATTGGGGACAGCGTAGGTTCACCCCTCCACTTT
.	TRBV12-3/TRBV12-4	TRBD1	TRBJ1-4	CASSLGDRVWSEKLFF	TGTGCCAGCAGTTTGGGGGACAGGGTTTGGAGTGAAAAACTGTTTTTT
many	TRBV4-1	.	TRBJ2-2	CASSQEVFVTGELFF	TGCGCCAGCAGCCAAGAAGTTTTTGTTACCGGGGAGCTGTTTTTT
many	TRBV20-1	TRBD1	TRBJ2-7	CSARAGTGGYEQYF	TGCAGTGCTCGAGCCGGGACAGGGGGGTACGAGCAGTACTTC
many	TRBV7-9	TRBD2	TRBJ2-7	CASSKKGLAGAHEQYF	TGTGCCAGCAGCAAAAAGGGACTAGCGGGAGCCCACGAGCAGTACTTC
many	TRBV7-9	.	TRBJ2-3	CASSLTGLAFTDTQYF	TGTGCCAGCAGCCTCACCGGACTGGCTTTCACAGATACGCAGTATTTT
.	TRBV3-1	.	TRBJ2-1	CASSRFGDSPYNEQFF	TGTGCCAGCAGCAGATTCGGGGATTCGCCTTACAATGAGCAGTTCTTC
many	TRBV4-3	.	TRBJ2-7	CASSHQDGGPYEQYF	TGCGCCAGCAGCCACCAGGACGGAGGACCCTACGAGCAGTACTTC
many	TRBV5-4	TRBD1	TRBJ2-7	CASSPQGVGEQYF	TGTGCCAGCAGCCCACAGGGGGTCGGCGAGCAGTACTTC
many	TRBV20-1	.	TRBJ1-1	CSGVRTANTEAFF	TGCAGTGGGGTCCGGACAGCGAACACTGAAGCTTTCTTT
.	TRBV2	.	TRBJ2-3	CASSEARWRGTQYF	TGTGCCAGCAGTGAAGCGCGGTGGCGAGGTACGCAGTATTTT
few	TRBV2	.	TRBJ2-3	CASSEAPSEGGDTKYF	TGTGCCAGCAGTGAAGCTCCGAGCGAGGGGGGTGATACGAAGTATTTT
few	TRBV12-3/TRBV12-4	.	TRBJ2-5	CASSLDGGLEETQYF	TGTGCCAGCAGTCTGGACGGGGGTCTTGAAGAGACCCAGTACTTC
many	TRBV7-9	.	TRBJ1-4	CASSLVGGTNEKLFF	TGTGCCAGCAGCTTAGTTGGGGGGACTAATGAAAAACTGTTTTTT
many	TRBV6-5	.	TRBJ2-7	CASTPPLSGEQYF	TGTGCCAGCACCCCTCCCTTGTCCGGCGAGCAGTACTTC
.	TRBV11-3	TRBD2	TRBJ2-1	CASSLAGTSRKYNEQFF	TGTGCCAGCAGCTTAGCCGGGACTAGCCGTAAATACAATGAGCAGTTCTTC